The clone carrying this T cell receptor (beta chain) came up many times. Its target is unknown. Documented time point: patch test 1, 2 weeks after DPC sensitization. Described treatment: therapeutic diphenylcyclopropenone sensitization with weekly scalp DPC. The authors extracted total RNA from unfractionated whole blood. Prior to application of each patch test, blood was drawn. This entry belongs to a study of human T cells and chemical hapten exposure. Study-level background: Per-sample TCR yields varied mainly from small pooled library volume differences. The study's findings and limits: TCRs at high frequency, those above 1 in 1000, did not change with DPC sensitization.

Germline values: CDR1 MDHEN, CDR2 SYDVKM. Trimming shortened V by 6 bases and J by 4 bases, and 12 bases separated the two germline ends. The CDR3 has 13 residues. MiXCR was run by TCRdb on the RACE reads, yielding one entry per CDR3 protein. The table shows roughly 50,000 distinct CDR3 sequences, with 9.5% to 12% occurring only once. The receptor comes from a woman aged 40 to 49 with alopecia areata. Some clones in this sample may be carry-over from other donors' samples. This chain joins TRBV28 and TRBJ2-5; D remains unclear. Specimen: whole blood, collected in connection with sensitization to the hapten diphenylcyclopropenone (DPC). The CDR3 bases are TGTGCCAGCAGCCTCCCGGGCCGAGAGACCCAGTACTTC. Translation: CASSLPGRETQYF.